This TCR beta chain was captured in a study of blood T cell repertoires in COVID-19. For the study at large: Samples taken during acute and convalescent COVID-19 were collected in the United States, Italy and Spain. The analysed material was cDNA or gDNA that came from T cells, B-cell-depleted T cells, or PBMCs.

The germline V gene has CDR1 LNHDA and CDR2 SQIVND (reference sequence). V lost 7 bases, J lost 4 bases, and 3 bases stayed unmatched. This CDR3 is 13 amino acids long. In the original workflow: Cell counts per sample came from amplifying reference gene primers. Data came from immunoSEQ multiplex PCR; TCRdb stores just in-frame clones and leaves some out. The DNA was the basis for D and trimming; V, J and clone size are from that table. The data contain about 160,000 clones, 75% to 90% of them singletons. Sequencing was done on a sample of PBMCs or T cells enriched from blood (not recorded which). The receptor comes from a woman aged 55-70 years who had recovered from COVID-19. The genes are TRBV19 and TRBJ2-3, with 9 bases that match TRBD2. The CDR3 sequence is CASTASGADTQYF. The CDR3, as DNA: TGTGCCAGTACCGCTAGCGGGGCAGATACGCAGTATTTT.